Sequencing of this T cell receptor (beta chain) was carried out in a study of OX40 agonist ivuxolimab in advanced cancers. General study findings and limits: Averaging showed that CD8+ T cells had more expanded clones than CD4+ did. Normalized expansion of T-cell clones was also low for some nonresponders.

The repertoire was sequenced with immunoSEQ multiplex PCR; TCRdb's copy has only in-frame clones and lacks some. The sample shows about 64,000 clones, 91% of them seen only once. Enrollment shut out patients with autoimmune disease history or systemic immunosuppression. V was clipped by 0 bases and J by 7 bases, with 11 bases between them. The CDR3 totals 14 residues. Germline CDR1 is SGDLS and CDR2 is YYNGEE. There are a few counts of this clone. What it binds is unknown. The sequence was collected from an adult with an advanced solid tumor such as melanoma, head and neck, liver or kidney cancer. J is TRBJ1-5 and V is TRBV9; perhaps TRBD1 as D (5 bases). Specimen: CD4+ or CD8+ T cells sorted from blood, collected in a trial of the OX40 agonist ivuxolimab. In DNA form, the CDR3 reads TGTGCCAGCAGCGTAGGTCTTTGGGGGCAGCCCCAGCATTTT. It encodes CASSVGLWGQPQHF.